This T cell receptor beta chain was sequenced in a study of blood T cells in healthy people across ages. Findings of the study overall: PBMCs were not sorted, which prevented a conclusive comparison of naive versus antigen-experienced cells. Expanded clonotype shifts may have been confounded, as the donors had an unknown CMV status.

Healthy individuals of Caucasian origin from Russia, aged about 6 to 95, served as donors. Researchers report isolating at least 6 million PBMCs per sample. Using a J-beta primer mix together with a sample-barcoded 5' primer, a second PCR was run for about 7 to 12 cycles. MiXCR, applied by TCRdb to the 5' RACE reads, yields one record per CDR3 protein. The sample records roughly 680,000 distinct CDR3 sequences, approximately 52% being singletons. The germline V gene encodes CDR1 MDHEN and CDR2 SYDVKM. The CDR3 spans 14 residues. On this clonotype: The antigen is not known. This may be a read error, as it is one base from a much larger clone.

This receptor was obtained from a woman aged 80 or over in good health. Sequences were obtained from blood. The chain employs TRBV28 and TRBJ2-5; D unclear. CDR3 coding DNA: TGTGCCTGCAGTTTGAGTGGGCAGATAGAGACCCAGTACTTC. Its translation is CACSLSGQIETQYF.